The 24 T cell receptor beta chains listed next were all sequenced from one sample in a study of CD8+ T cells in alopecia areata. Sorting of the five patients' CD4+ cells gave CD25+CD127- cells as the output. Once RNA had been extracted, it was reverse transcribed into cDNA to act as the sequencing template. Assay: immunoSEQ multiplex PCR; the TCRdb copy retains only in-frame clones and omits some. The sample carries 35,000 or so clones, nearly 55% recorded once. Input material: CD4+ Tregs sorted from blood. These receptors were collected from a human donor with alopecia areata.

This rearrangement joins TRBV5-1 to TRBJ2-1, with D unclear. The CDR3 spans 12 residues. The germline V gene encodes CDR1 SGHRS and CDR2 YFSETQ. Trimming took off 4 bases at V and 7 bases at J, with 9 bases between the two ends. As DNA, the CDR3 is TGCGCCAGCAGCGGCCAGGAGAATGAGCAGTTCTTC. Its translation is CASSGQENEQFF.

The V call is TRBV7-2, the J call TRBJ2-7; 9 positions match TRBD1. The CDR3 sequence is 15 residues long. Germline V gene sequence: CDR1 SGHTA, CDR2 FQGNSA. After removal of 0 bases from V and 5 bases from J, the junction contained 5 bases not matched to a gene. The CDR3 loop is CASSLAGTGLDEQYF. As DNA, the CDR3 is TGTGCCAGCAGCTTAGCTGGGACAGGGTTGGACGAGCAGTACTTC.

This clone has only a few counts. In DNA form, the CDR3 reads TGTGCCAGTCGAGACTCGGGAGAGACCCAGTACTTC. This codes for CASRDSGETQYF. The chain joins TRBV19 to TRBJ2-5; no firm D call. Trimming cost V 8 bases and J 4 bases, with 11 bases left between them. The CDR3 has 12 amino acids. Per the germline V gene, CDR1 is LNHDA and CDR2 is SQIVND (reference sequence).

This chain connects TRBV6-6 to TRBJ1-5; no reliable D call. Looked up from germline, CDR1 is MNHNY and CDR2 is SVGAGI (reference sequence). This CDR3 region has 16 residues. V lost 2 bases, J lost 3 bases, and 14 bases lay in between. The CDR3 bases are TGTGCCAGCAGTTACGTAGTAGTCGGCCACAATCAGCCCCAGCATTTT. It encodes CASSYVVVGHNQPQHF.

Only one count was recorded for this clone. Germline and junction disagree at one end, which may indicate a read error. The CDR3 DNA reads TGTGCTAGCAGCTCAGGGACAGGGACCTCAGATACGCAGTATTTT. It specifies CASSSGTGTSDTQYF. The rearrangement links TRBV7-7 to TRBJ2-3; 9 positions match TRBD1. This CDR3 has 15 residues. Germline V gene sequence: CDR1 SSHAT, CDR2 FNYEAQ (reference sequence).

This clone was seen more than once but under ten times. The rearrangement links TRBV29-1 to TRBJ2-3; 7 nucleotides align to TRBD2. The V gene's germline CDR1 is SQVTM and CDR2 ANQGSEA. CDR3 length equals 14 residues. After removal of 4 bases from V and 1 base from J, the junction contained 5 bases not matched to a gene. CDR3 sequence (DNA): TGCAGCGTTGGGTTAGCGGGTCGCACAGATACGCAGTATTTT. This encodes CSVGLAGRTDTQYF.

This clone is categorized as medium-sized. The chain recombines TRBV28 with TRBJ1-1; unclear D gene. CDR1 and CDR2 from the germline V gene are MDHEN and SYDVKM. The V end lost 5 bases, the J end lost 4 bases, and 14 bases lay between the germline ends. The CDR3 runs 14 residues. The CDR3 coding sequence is TGTGCCAGCAGTCCCTTCTCCTGGGGCACTGAAGCTTTCTTT. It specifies CASSPFSWGTEAFF.

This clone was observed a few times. CDR3 coding DNA: TGTGCCAGCAGCATGCCTTTTCCCTATGGCTACACCTTC. This codes for CASSMPFPYGYTF. The V call is TRBV6-5, the J call TRBJ1-2; D remains ambiguous. V was cut by 6 bases and J by 4 bases, with 12 bases left in between. Germline CDR1 reads MNHEY; CDR2 reads SVGAGI. CDR3 length: 13 amino acids.

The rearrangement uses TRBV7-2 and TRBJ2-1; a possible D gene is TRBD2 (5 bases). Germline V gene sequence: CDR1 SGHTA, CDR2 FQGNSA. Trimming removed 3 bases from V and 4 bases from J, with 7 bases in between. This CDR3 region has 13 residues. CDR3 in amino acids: CASSFSGYNEQFF. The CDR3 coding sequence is TGTGCCAGCAGCTTCTCGGGATACAATGAGCAGTTCTTC.

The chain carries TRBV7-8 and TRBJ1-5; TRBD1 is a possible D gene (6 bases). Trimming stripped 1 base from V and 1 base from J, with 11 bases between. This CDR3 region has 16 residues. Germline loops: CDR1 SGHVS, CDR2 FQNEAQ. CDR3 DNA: TGTGCCAGCAGCTTAGTCCAGGGGCTAAGCAATCAGCCCCAGCATTTT. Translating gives CASSLVQGLSNQPQHF.

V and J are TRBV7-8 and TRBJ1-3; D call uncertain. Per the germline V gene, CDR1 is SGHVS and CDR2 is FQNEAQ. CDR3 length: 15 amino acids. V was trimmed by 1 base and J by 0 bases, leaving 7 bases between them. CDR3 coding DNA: TGTGCCAGCAGCTTAGTCCGGGGCTCTGGAAACACCATATATTTT. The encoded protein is CASSLVRGSGNTIYF. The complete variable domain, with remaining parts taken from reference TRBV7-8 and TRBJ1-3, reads GAGVSQSPRYKVAKRGQDVALRCDPISGHVSLFWYQQALGQGPEFLTYFQNEAQLDKSGLPSDRFFAERPEGSVSTLKIQRTQQEDSAVYLCASSLVRGSGNTIYFGEGSWLTVV.

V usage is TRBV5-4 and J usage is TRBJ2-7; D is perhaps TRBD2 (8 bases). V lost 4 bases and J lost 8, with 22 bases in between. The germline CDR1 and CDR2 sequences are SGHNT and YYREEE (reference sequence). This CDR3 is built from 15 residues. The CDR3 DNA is TGTGCCAGCAGCCTAACGGGGGGGGACAGATATAAGCAGTACTTC. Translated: CASSLTGGDRYKQYF.

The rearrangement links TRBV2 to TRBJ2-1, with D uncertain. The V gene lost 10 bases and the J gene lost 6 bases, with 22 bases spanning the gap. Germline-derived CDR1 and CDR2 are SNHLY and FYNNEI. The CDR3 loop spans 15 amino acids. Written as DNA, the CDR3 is TGTGCCATCACCTCTGGAGACACCGCGGCCAATGAGCAGTTCTTC. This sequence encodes CAITSGDTAANEQFF.

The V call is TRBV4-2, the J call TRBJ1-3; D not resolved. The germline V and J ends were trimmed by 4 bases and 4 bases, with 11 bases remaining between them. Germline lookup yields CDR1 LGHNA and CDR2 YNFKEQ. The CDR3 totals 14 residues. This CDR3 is CASSPRSGGNTIYF. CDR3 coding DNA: TGTGCCAGCAGCCCGAGGTCCGGAGGAAACACCATATATTTT.

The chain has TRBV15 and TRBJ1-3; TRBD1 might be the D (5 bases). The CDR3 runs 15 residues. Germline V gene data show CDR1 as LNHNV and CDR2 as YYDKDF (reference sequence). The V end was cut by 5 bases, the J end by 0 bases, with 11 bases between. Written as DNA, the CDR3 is TGTGCCACCAGCTTCGACAGAGACTCTGGAAACACCATATATTTT. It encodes CATSFDRDSGNTIYF.

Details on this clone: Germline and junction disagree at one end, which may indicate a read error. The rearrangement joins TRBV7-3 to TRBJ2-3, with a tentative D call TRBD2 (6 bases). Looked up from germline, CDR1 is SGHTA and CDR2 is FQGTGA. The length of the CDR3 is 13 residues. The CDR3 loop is CAISGPPLDTQYF. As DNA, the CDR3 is TGTGCCATCAGCGGGCCTCCCTTGGATACGCAGTATTTT.

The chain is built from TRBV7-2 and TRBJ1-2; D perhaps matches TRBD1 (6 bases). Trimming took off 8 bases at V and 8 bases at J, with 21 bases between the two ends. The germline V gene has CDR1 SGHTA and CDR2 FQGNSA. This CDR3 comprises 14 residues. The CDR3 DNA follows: TGTGCCAGCTCGCCTGCGCCGGGGGCGGGGGGCTACACCTTC. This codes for CASSPAPGAGGYTF. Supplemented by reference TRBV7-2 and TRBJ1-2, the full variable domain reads GAGVSQSPSNKVTEKGKDVELRCDPISGHTALYWYRQSLGQGLEFLIYFQGNSAPDKSGLPSDRFSAERTGGSVSTLTIQRTQQEDSAVYLCASSPAPGAGGYTFGSGTRLTVV.

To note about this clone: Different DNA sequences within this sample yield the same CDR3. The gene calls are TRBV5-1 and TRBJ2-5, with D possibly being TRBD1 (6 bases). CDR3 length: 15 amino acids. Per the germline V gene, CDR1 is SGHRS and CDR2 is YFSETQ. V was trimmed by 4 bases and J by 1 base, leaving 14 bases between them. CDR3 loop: CASSAAGTLQETQYF. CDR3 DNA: TGCGCCAGCAGCGCGGCCGGGACACTCCAAGAGACCCAGTACTTC.

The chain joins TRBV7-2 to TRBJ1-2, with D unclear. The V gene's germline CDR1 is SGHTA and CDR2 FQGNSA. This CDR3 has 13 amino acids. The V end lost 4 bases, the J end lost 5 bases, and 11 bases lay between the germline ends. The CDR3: CASSSSLKYGYTF. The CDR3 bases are TGTGCCAGCAGCTCAAGTCTGAAGTATGGCTACACCTTC.

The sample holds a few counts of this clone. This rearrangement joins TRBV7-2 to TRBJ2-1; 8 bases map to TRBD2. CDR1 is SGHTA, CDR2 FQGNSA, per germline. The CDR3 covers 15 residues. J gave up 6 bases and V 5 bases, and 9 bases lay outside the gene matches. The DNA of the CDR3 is TGTGCCAGCAGCCCTGGACTAGCCCTCCGCAATGAGCAGTTCTTC. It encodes CASSPGLALRNEQFF.

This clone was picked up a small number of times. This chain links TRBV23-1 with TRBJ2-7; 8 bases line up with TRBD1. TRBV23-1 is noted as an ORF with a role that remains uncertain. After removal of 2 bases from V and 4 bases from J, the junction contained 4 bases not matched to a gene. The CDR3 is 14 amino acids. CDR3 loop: CASSQRQGMYEQYF. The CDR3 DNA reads TGCGCCAGCAGTCAACGACAGGGGATGTACGAGCAGTACTTC.

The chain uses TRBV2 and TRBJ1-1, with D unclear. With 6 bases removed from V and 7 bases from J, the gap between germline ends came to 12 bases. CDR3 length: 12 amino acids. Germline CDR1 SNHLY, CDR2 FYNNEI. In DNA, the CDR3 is TGTGCCAGCAGCCCCCCTGCCGGTGAAGCTTTCTTT. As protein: CASSPPAGEAFF.

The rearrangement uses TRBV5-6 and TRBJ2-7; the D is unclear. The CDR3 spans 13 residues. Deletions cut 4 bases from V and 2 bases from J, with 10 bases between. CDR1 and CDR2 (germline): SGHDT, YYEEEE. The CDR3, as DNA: TGTGCCAGCAGCAGGAGAGCTACCTACGAGCAGTACTTC. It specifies CASSRRATYEQYF.

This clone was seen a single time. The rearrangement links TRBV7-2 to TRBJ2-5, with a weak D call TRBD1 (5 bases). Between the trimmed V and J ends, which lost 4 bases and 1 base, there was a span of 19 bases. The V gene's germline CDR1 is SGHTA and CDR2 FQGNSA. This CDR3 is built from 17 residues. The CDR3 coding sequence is TGTGCCAGCAGCTCACCCTTGGGGCGGAACTTCCAAGAGACCCAGTACTTC. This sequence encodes CASSSPLGRNFQETQYF.